This entry lists 9 T cell receptor beta chains sequenced from one sample in a study of CD8+ T cells in alopecia areata. RNA was extracted and reverse transcribed into cDNA as the sequencing template. This table comes from immunoSEQ multiplex PCR, and its TCRdb copy is limited to in-frame clones, with some not included. This sample has about 100,000 clones, with about 61% found just once. As to treatment: oral pan-JAK inhibitor, 5-10 mg twice daily. The input for sequencing was CD8+ T cells sorted from blood, taken between weeks 55 and 70, from a patient treated with tofacitinib. Receptors originate from a human donor with alopecia areata.

The CDR3 nucleotides read TGTGCCAGCAGTGGGTCGGACGAATTTAACTATGGCTACACCTTC. Protein sequence: CASSGSDEFNYGYTF. The chain joins TRBV2 to TRBJ1-2; D not resolved. The V end was cut by 4 bases, the J end by 1 base, with 13 bases between. Germline-derived CDR1 and CDR2 are SNHLY and FYNNEI. The CDR3 length is 15 residues.

Concerning this clone: The CDR3 does not close with the conserved phenylalanine or tryptophan, likely indicating a read error. Because the CDR3's place on the DNA is in doubt, the DNA is left out and the CDR3 is given as listed by TCRdb. This chain connects TRBV4-1 to TRBJ1-1; the table names TRBD1, a call not compared with the DNA. Germline CDR1 reads MGHRA; CDR2 reads YSYEKL. With termini counted, the CDR3 has 11 amino acids. CDR3 residues: CASSQAQEPFP.

The rearrangement links TRBV2 to TRBJ2-1, with unresolved D. CDR1 is SNHLY, CDR2 FYNNEI, per germline. CDR3 length: 11 residues. V was trimmed by 10 bases and J by 5 bases, leaving 9 bases between them. The CDR3 nucleotides are TGTGCCACCCGCTCGGACAATGAGCAGTTCTTC. It translates to CATRSDNEQFF. Complete variable domain (other parts from reference TRBV2 and TRBJ2-1): EPEVTQTPSHQVTQMGQEVILRCVPISNHLYFYWYRQILGQKVEFLVSFYNNEISEKSEIFDDQFSVERPDGSNFTLKIRSTKLEDSAMYFCATRSDNEQFFGPGTRLTVL.

J is TRBJ2-2 and V is TRBV15; D remains unclear. This CDR3 has 15 residues. Trimming took off 4 bases at V and 0 bases at J, with 9 bases between the two ends. CDR1 and CDR2 (germline): LNHNV, YYDKDF (reference sequence). The CDR3 here is CATSTTDTNTGELFF. CDR3 DNA sequence: TGTGCCACCAGCACCACAGATACGAACACCGGGGAGCTGTTTTTT.

The V and J genes are TRBV30 and TRBJ1-3; no clear D. There are 15 residues in the CDR3. Between the trimmed V and J ends, which lost 2 bases and 0 bases, there was a span of 11 bases. Per germline, CDR1 GTSNPN and CDR2 SVGIG (reference sequence). DNA for the CDR3: TGTGCCTGGAGTCGGTCGAGATACTCTGGAAACACCATATATTTT. Protein: CAWSRSRYSGNTIYF.

This clone was picked up a small number of times. The rearrangement links TRBV29-1 to TRBJ1-4; D is perhaps TRBD1 (6 bases). The V gene lost 7 bases and the J gene lost 7 bases, with 13 bases spanning the gap. CDR1 is SQVTM and CDR2 is ANQGSEA in the germline V gene. The CDR3 contains 12 residues. In DNA, the CDR3 is TGCAGCGGTACAGGGTCGGGTGAAAAACTGTTTTTT. Protein: CSGTGSGEKLFF.

This clone was counted once. The genes are TRBV13 and TRBJ2-1, with 7 bases matching TRBD2. This CDR3 region has 16 residues. The trim removed 5 bases at V and 7 bases at J, leaving 14 bases unmatched. The germline gives CDR1 PRHDT, CDR2 FYEKMQ (reference sequence). In DNA form, the CDR3 reads TGTGCCAGCAGCCGTGGGACTGGGCGGGAGAGGAATGAGCAGTTCTTC. Its translation: CASSRGTGRERNEQFF. Complete variable domain (other parts from reference TRBV13 and TRBJ2-1): AAGVIQSPRHLIKEKRETATLKCYPIPRHDTVYWYQQGPGQDPQFLISFYEKMQSDKGSIPDRFSAQQFSDYHSELNMSSLELGDSALYFCASSRGTGRERNEQFFGPGTRLTVL.

This chain joins TRBV25-1 and TRBJ2-5, with D unresolved. Germline values: CDR1 MGHDK, CDR2 SYGVNS. The CDR3 has 15 residues. Trimming took 2 bases from V and 1 from J, leaving 11 bases between them. The CDR3 here is CASSEISDLQETQYF. Here the CDR3 DNA reads TGTGCCAGCAGTGAAATTTCGGATCTCCAAGAGACCCAGTACTTC.

This clone was found a few times. The rearrangement joins TRBV5-1 to TRBJ2-5, with a weak D call TRBD1 (6 bases). Germline lookup yields CDR1 SGHRS and CDR2 YFSETQ. Between the trimmed V and J ends, which lost 4 bases and 3 bases, there was a span of 13 bases. The CDR3 sequence is 14 residues long. This CDR3 is CASSRPDSEETQYF. The CDR3 DNA reads as TGCGCCAGCAGCAGACCGGACAGCGAAGAGACCCAGTACTTC.